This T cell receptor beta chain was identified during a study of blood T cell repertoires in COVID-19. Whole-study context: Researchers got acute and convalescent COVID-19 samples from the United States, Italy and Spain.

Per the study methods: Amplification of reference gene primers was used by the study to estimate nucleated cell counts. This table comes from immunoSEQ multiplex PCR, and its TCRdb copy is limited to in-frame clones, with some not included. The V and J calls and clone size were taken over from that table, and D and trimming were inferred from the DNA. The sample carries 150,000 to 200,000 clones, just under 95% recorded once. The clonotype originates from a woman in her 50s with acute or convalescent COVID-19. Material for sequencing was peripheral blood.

The CDR3 here is CASSLGRTGISPLHF. The CDR3 DNA sequence: TGTGCCAGCAGCTTGGGTAGGACAGGGATTTCACCCCTCCACTTT. The chain employs TRBV5-4 and TRBJ1-6; 8 bases agree with TRBD1. The CDR3 is 15 amino acids. Trimming at V came to 0 bases and at J to 9 bases, leaving 5 bases not matched to a gene. The germline gives CDR1 SGHNT, CDR2 YYREEE (reference sequence). Full variable domain (missing parts from reference TRBV5-4 and TRBJ1-6): ETGVTQSPTHLIKTRGQQVTLRCSSQSGHNTVSWYQQALGQGPQFIFQYYREEENGRGNFPPRFSGLQFPNYSSELNVNALELDDSALYLCASSLGRTGISPLHFGNGTRLTVT.